The clone carrying this T cell receptor beta chain was recorded once. TCRdb redid the calling of the RT-PCR reads with MiXCR, one entry per CDR3 protein. This table has more than 600,000 distinct CDR3 sequences, 15% to 20% appearing once. The germline V gene has CDR1 SGHKS and CDR2 YYEKEE (reference sequence). V was trimmed by 7 bases and J by 8 bases, leaving 15 bases between them. The CDR3 is 13 residues long. This specimen belongs to a study of response to subunit inactivated influenza vaccine. This chain uses TRBV5-5 with TRBJ1-4; no clear D. The sample here was PBMCs from blood, taken roughly 5 days after vaccination. This TCR was recovered from a man aged 45-65 years who received an inactivated influenza vaccine. The CDR3 DNA reads as TGTGCCAGCTCTTTGTTGATCTTAGAAAAACTGTTTTTT. It yields the protein CASSLLILEKLFF.